This paragraph reports one T cell receptor beta chain. The entry originates in a study of shared clonotypes between healthy human individuals. CD45RO-negative, CCR7-selected cells formed the naive CD8 fraction, which excluded terminally differentiated effector memory CD45RA+ cells. Method: immunoSEQ multiplex PCR; TCRdb's copy keeps in-frame clones and lacks some. The sample lists roughly 770,000 clones; 96% were seen once. The sequenced sample was naive CD8+ T cells sorted from blood. The receptor was derived from a young man in good health.

The chain's CDR3 is CASSLVGVGASTDTQYF. In DNA, the CDR3 is TGTGCCAGCAGCTTAGTTGGGGTAGGGGCTAGCACAGATACGCAGTATTTT. The J gene is TRBJ2-3, the V gene TRBV7-8, with a tentative D call TRBD1 (5 bases). Per the germline V gene, CDR1 is SGHVS and CDR2 is FQNEAQ. V lost 1 base, J lost 0 bases, and 14 bases lay in between. The CDR3 length is 17 residues. The full variable domain, in which reference TRBV7-8 and TRBJ2-3 provide the parts outside the CDR3, is GAGVSQSPRYKVAKRGQDVALRCDPISGHVSLFWYQQALGQGPEFLTYFQNEAQLDKSGLPSDRFFAERPEGSVSTLKIQRTQQEDSAVYLCASSLVGVGASTDTQYFGPGTRLTVL.